This entry is about one TCR beta chain. Germline-derived CDR1 and CDR2 are SGHRS and YFSETQ. There are 19 residues in the CDR3. V was trimmed by 4 bases and J by 0 bases, leaving 24 bases between them. Primers included in the PCR were 60 Vbeta and 13 Jbeta primers. Generated by immunoSEQ multiplex PCR, the TCRdb table keeps only in-frame clones and is missing some. Among some 140,000 clones listed, 74% were seen once. These data belong to a study of cytomegalovirus exposure and HLA in healthy donors. Sequencing was performed on PBMCs. The receptor's source is a man younger than 45 in good health and CMV-seronegative. The chain uses TRBV5-1 and TRBJ2-3, with D possibly TRBD1 on 6 matching bases. CDR3 bases: TGCGCCAGCAGCCAGGGACACCTCGGGCGGATTACTAGCACAGATACGCAGTATTTT. This translates into CASSQGHLGRITSTDTQYF.